A selection of T cell receptor beta chains follows, all from one sample in a study of blood T cell repertoires in COVID-19. The table came from immunoSEQ multiplex PCR; TCRdb's copy has only in-frame clones and leaves some out. Among 250,000 to 300,000 clones listed, nearly 90% were seen once. Specimen: PBMCs or T cells enriched from blood (not recorded which). These receptors all stem from a woman in her forties or fifties who had been exposed to COVID-19. The CDR3 runs from the conserved cysteine through the conserved F or W. The D gene is left open where the match is weak. Expanded clones get a size class; other rows say once, few or many, or leave the size out.

J gene,D gene,V gene,clone size,CDR3 DNA,CDR3 protein
TRBJ1-6,NA,TRBV27,NA,TGTGCCAGCACACTAATTATACAGGGACTAAGGGCACCCCTCCACTTT,CASTLIIQGLRAPLHF
TRBJ1-3,TRBD1,TRBV29-1,NA,TGCAGCGTTCGCCGGGACAGCTCTGGAAACACCATATATTTT,CSVRRDSSGNTIYF
TRBJ1-5,NA,TRBV19,NA,TGTGCCAGTAGTACCGGGCAGGGATGGGATCAGCCCCAGCATTTT,CASSTGQGWDQPQHF
TRBJ2-3,TRBD2,TRBV28,NA,TGTGCCAGCAGTTCGCCCGGGGCGGGGGGGCCCACAGATACGCAGTATTTT,CASSSPGAGGPTDTQYF
TRBJ1-4,TRBD1,TRBV27,NA,TGTGCCAGCAGTCCGAATACAGGGGGCATAAACGAAAAACTGTTTTTT,CASSPNTGGINEKLFF
TRBJ2-5,TRBD2,TRBV13,few,TGTGCCAGCAGCTCACTGACTAGCGGGGGCTTACAAGAGACCCAGTACTTC,CASSSLTSGGLQETQYF
TRBJ2-1,NA,TRBV5-1,once,TGCGCCAGCAGCTCAGACTACAATGAGCAGTTCTTC,CASSSDYNEQFF
TRBJ2-1,NA,TRBV21-1,NA,TGTGCCAGCAGCAAACCCGGGACAGACTCCTACAATGAGCAGTTCTTC,CASSKPGTDSYNEQFF
TRBJ1-2,TRBD1,TRBV24-1,NA,TGTGCCACCAGTGATCCACGGATCGGACAGGGTGGGCATGGCTACACCTTC,CATSDPRIGQGGHGYTF
TRBJ1-2,NA,TRBV1,NA,TGCACCAGCAGCGCATCGGGTGGCTACACCTTC,CTSSASGGYTF
TRBJ2-1,NA,TRBV7-2,NA,TGTGCCAGCAGCCATACGGGGGAAGCTGAGCAGTTCTTC,CASSHTGEAEQFF
TRBJ2-1,NA,TRBV28,NA,TGTGCCAGCAGTTCGAAAGGGACAAGGGATGAGCAGTTCTTC,CASSSKGTRDEQFF
TRBJ2-2,TRBD1,TRBV5-4,NA,TGTGCCAGCAGCATGGGACAGAGCTTCCCCACCGGGGAGCTGTTTTTT,CASSMGQSFPTGELFF
TRBJ1-6,TRBD1,TRBV5-1,NA,TGCGCCAGCAGCTTAGGAGGGGGCAAAGGTTCACCCCTCCACTTT,CASSLGGGKGSPLHF
TRBJ2-1,NA,TRBV27,NA,TGTGCCAGCAGTTTCTCCAGGGGAATATCCTACAATGAGCAGTTCTTC,CASSFSRGISYNEQFF
TRBJ1-5,NA,TRBV5-6,NA,TGTGCCAGCAGCCTACCGGGGGTCAATCAGCCCCAGCATTTT,CASSLPGVNQPQHF
TRBJ1-1,NA,TRBV2,NA,TGTGCCAGCAGTGAAACTTTCCCGAAGGGGGACACTGAAGCTTTCTTT,CASSETFPKGDTEAFF
TRBJ2-3,TRBD2,TRBV11-2,NA,TGTGCCAGCAGCTTATGGGCTAGCGGGGTGAGCGATACGCAGTATTTT,CASSLWASGVSDTQYF
TRBJ2-5,TRBD1,TRBV7-2,NA,TGTGCCAGCAGCTACAGCCCGACAGGGGCTGGTCGAGAGACCCAGTACTTC,CASSYSPTGAGRETQYF
TRBJ2-3,NA,TRBV30,NA,TGTGCCTGGAGTGTCACGGACAAACCTAGCACAGATACGCAGTATTTT,CAWSVTDKPSTDTQYF
TRBJ2-5,NA,TRBV20-1,NA,TGCAGTGCAACTGAAGAGTGGACCCAGTACTTC,CSATEEWTQYF
TRBJ2-5,NA,TRBV6-5,NA,TGTGCCAGCAGAAACAGTGGCAGAGAGACCCAGTACTTC,CASRNSGRETQYF
TRBJ2-5,TRBD1,TRBV28,NA,TGTGCCATCAGGTCCCCGGGACAGCAAGAGACCCAGTACTTC,CAIRSPGQQETQYF
TRBJ2-3,TRBD2,TRBV18,NA,TGTGCCAGCTCATCTCTAGCGGGGGGCACAGATACGCAGTATTTT,CASSSLAGGTDTQYF
TRBJ1-6,TRBD1,TRBV6-5,NA,TGTGCCAGCAGAGGACAGGGGGTCATTTCACCCCTCCACTTT,CASRGQGVISPLHF
TRBJ1-2,NA,TRBV28,NA,TGTGCCAGCAGTTTACCCCCCCAATATGGCTACACCTTC,CASSLPPQYGYTF
TRBJ1-4,NA,TRBV19,NA,TGTGCCAGTAGTATAGGGAGGCACATTAATGAAAAACTGTTTTTT,CASSIGRHINEKLFF
TRBJ1-2,TRBD1,TRBV28,NA,TGTGCCAGCAGTTACAGGGGGATGTTTGATGGCTACACCTTC,CASSYRGMFDGYTF
TRBJ2-3,NA,TRBV7-8,once,TGTGCCAGCAGCCGAAACAGAGATAGCACAGATACGCAGTATTTT,CASSRNRDSTDTQYF
TRBJ2-7,TRBD1,TRBV6-5,NA,TGTGCCAGCAGCCATGACAGGGTTAGCTCCTACGAGCAGTACTTC,CASSHDRVSSYEQYF
TRBJ1-5,NA,TRBV4-1,NA,TGCGCCAGCAGCCTCGTCCCAGATCAGCCCCAGCATTTT,CASSLVPDQPQHF
TRBJ1-2,NA,TRBV28,NA,TGTGCCAGCAGTTCGACAGCAATAGGGTACTATGGCTACACCTTC,CASSSTAIGYYGYTF
TRBJ2-7,NA,TRBV28,NA,TGTGCCAGCAGAACGGGATCCATATACGAGCAGTACTTC,CASRTGSIYEQYF
TRBJ1-1,NA,TRBV10-3,NA,TGTGCCATCAGTGAACGGGGGGCGAACACTGAAGCTTTCTTT,CAISERGANTEAFF
TRBJ1-3,NA,TRBV19,NA,TGTGCCAGTAGTATAACAGTCATCTTTGGAAACACCATATATTTT,CASSITVIFGNTIYF
TRBJ2-1,NA,TRBV15,NA,TGTGCCACCAGCAGAGGTAGCGGACAGGTCCACAATGAGCAGTTCTTC,CATSRGSGQVHNEQFF
TRBJ2-5,NA,TRBV4-2,NA,TGTGCCAGCAGCCTGGCTGGGGGCGAAGAGACCCAGTACTTC,CASSLAGGEETQYF